This entry concerns a single T cell receptor (beta chain). The data derive from a study of cytomegalovirus exposure and HLA in healthy donors. Use of 60 Vbeta and 13 Jbeta primers characterized the PCR. Data came from immunoSEQ multiplex PCR; TCRdb stores just in-frame clones and leaves some out. The sample has tens of thousands of clones. J was trimmed by 7 bases and V by 2 bases; bases with no gene match: 3. Per the germline V gene, CDR1 is MNHEY and CDR2 is SMNVEV (reference sequence). The CDR3 spans 13 residues. The V and J genes are TRBV27 and TRBJ2-7; 9 nucleotides agree with TRBD2. The clonotype comes from a woman aged 25 to 45 in good health and CMV-seronegative. The sequenced sample consisted of PBMCs. The CDR3 reads CASSLGLAQEQYF. As DNA, the CDR3 is TGTGCCAGCAGTTTAGGACTAGCGCAAGAGCAGTACTTC.